These 25 T cell receptor beta chains were sequenced from one sample in a study of blood T cells in healthy people across ages. A J-beta primer mix and a sample-barcoded 5' primer were used in a second PCR of about 7 to 12 cycles. Via MiXCR, TCRdb re-called the 5' RACE reads, giving one row per CDR3 protein. This table holds approximately 1.5 million distinct CDR3 sequences, 34% found once. The sample comprised blood. The origin of the receptors is a woman aged 25 to 39 in good health.

This clonotype was seen repeatedly, ten times or more. DNA for the CDR3: TGTGCCAGCAGCACGAACGTCTATGAGCAGTTCTTC. Residues: CASSTNVYEQFF. This rearrangement joins TRBV7-9 to TRBJ2-1; no firm D call. Germline V gives CDR1 SEHNR, CDR2 FQNEAQ (reference sequence). Trimming cost V 5 bases and J 8 bases, with 10 bases left between them. There are 12 residues in the CDR3.

V gene TRBV4-2 combines with J gene TRBJ2-1; 9 nucleotides align to TRBD2. Per germline, CDR1 LGHNA and CDR2 YNFKEQ. The CDR3 has 16 residues. V trimming: 4 bases; J trimming: 3 bases; junction bases outside the gene matches: 7. The CDR3 coding sequence is TGTGCCAGCAGCCGAGGAGCGGGGGGAAACTACAATGAGCAGTTCTTC. Encoded protein: CASSRGAGGNYNEQFF.

The J gene is TRBJ2-7, the V gene TRBV20-1; no clear D gene. Germline loops: CDR1 DFQATT, CDR2 SNEGSKA (reference sequence). Trimming took off 3 bases at V and 2 bases at J, with 11 bases between the two ends. The CDR3 extends over 13 amino acids. The CDR3 nucleotides are TGCAGTGCTAGGCACAGCATTACCTACGAGCAGTACTTC. It is translated as CSARHSITYEQYF.

This clonotype showed up just a few times. This rearrangement joins TRBV6-6 to TRBJ2-3; TRBD1 matches 8 bases. Germline V CDR1 and CDR2: MNHNY, SVGAGI (reference sequence). V lost 2 bases, J lost 6 bases, and 7 bases stayed unmatched. There are 15 residues in the CDR3. The CDR3 sequence is CASSYGQGARDTQYF. Here the CDR3 DNA reads TGTGCCAGCAGTTACGGGCAGGGGGCGCGGGATACGCAGTATTTT.

This clonotype showed up just a few times. This chain joins TRBV15 and TRBJ2-2; 11 bases agree with TRBD2. The J segment lost 7 bases and the V segment lost 0 bases, leaving 10 bases of the junction unmatched. Germline V gives CDR1 LNHNV, CDR2 YYDKDF (reference sequence). The CDR3 is 18 residues long. CDR3 DNA: TGTGCCACCAGCAGAGATCTCCCCGGGACTAGCGGACTCGGGGAGCTGTTTTTT. Translated: CATSRDLPGTSGLGELFF. Full variable domain (missing parts from reference TRBV15 and TRBJ2-2): DAMVIQNPRYQVTQFGKPVTLSCSQTLNHNVMYWYQQKSSQAPKLLFHYYDKDFNNEADTPDNFQSRRPNTSFCFLDIRSPGLGDTAMYLCATSRDLPGTSGLGELFFGEGSRLTVL.

The V call is TRBV7-9, the J call TRBJ2-7, with 8 bases fitting TRBD1. This CDR3 has 14 residues. Losses at the gene ends were 3 bases for V and 5 bases for J; bases not matched to a gene: 6. Germline assignment: CDR1 SEHNR and CDR2 FQNEAQ (reference sequence). CDR3 nucleotide sequence: TGTGCCAGCAGCTTGACAGGGGTCCGGGACGAGCAGTACTTC. Amino acid sequence: CASSLTGVRDEQYF.

There are a few counts of this clonotype. CDR3 loop: CASSHNTLNTEAFF. CDR3 in DNA: TGTGCCAGCAGCCACAACACCCTGAACACTGAAGCTTTCTTT. The chain combines TRBV11-2 with TRBJ1-1; D gene uncertain. Germline V lookup: CDR1 SGHAT, CDR2 FQNNGV. This CDR3 has 14 residues. V was trimmed by 5 bases and J by 0 bases, leaving 10 bases between them.

V gene TRBV2 combines with J gene TRBJ2-1; 14 bases are a match to TRBD2. The DNA end favors TRBJ2-7, so the J call may be wrong. CDR3 length equals 17 residues. CDR1 is SNHLY, CDR2 FYNNEI, per germline. The DNA of the CDR3 is TGTGCCAGCAAGGGACTAGCGGGAGAGAGTCAGTACAATGAGCAGTACTTC. Protein sequence: CASKGLAGESQYNEQYF.

The J gene is TRBJ1-2, the V gene TRBV3-1; possible D gene TRBD1, 6 bases. Trimming left V 1 base short and J 7 bases short, with 13 bases between. CDR1 is LGHDT, CDR2 YNNKEL, per germline (reference sequence). The CDR3 consists of 14 residues. CDR3 DNA: TGTGCCAGCAGCCAAGTTAGTGGAGGGGGTGGCTACACCTTC. Its protein is CASSQVSGGGGYTF.

V and J are TRBV12-3 or TRBV12-4 and TRBJ2-2; no clear D. V lost 5 bases to trimming and J lost 6 bases, with 16 bases between them. The CDR3 extends over 15 amino acids. CDR3 protein: CASSPGQPGAGELFF. CDR3 nucleotide sequence: TGTGCCAGCAGTCCCGGCCAGCCTGGGGCCGGGGAGCTGTTTTTT.

This clonotype was detected a few times. The V call is TRBV7-2, the J call TRBJ1-1; possible D gene TRBD1, 6 bases. This CDR3 spans 14 amino acids. Trimming took off 5 bases at V and 3 bases at J, with 13 bases between the two ends. CDR1 is SGHTA and CDR2 is FQGNSA in the germline V gene. CDR3 DNA: TGTGCCAGCAGCAAAGGTGGGGGCTACACTGAAGCTTTCTTT. The encoded protein is CASSKGGGYTEAFF.

This clonotype was seen just once. The genes are TRBV20-1 and TRBJ2-7; D ambiguous. The CDR3 contains 13 residues. V was trimmed by 0 bases and J by 3 bases, leaving 9 bases between them. CDR1 is DFQATT and CDR2 is SNEGSKA in the germline V gene (reference sequence). The CDR3 here is CSARDRRVYEQYF. For the CDR3, the DNA is TGCAGTGCTAGAGATCGAAGGGTCTACGAGCAGTACTTC.

V is TRBV4-1 and J is TRBJ2-1; no reliable D call. The CDR3 runs 17 residues. The V end was cut by 0 bases, the J end by 3 bases, with 15 bases between. Germline CDR1 and CDR2: MGHRA and YSYEKL. This chain's CDR3 is CASSQEGQLSNYNEQFF. CDR3 coding DNA: TGCGCCAGCAGCCAAGAAGGTCAGCTTTCGAACTACAATGAGCAGTTCTTC.

This clonotype was recorded a few times. The genes are TRBV9 and TRBJ2-5; D is possibly TRBD2 (6 bases). V was shortened by 0 bases and J by 1 base, with 16 bases between the two germline ends. The CDR3 totals 17 residues. The germline V gene encodes CDR1 SGDLS and CDR2 YYNGEE. This chain's CDR3 is CASSVAAVRDSQETQYF. CDR3 nucleotide sequence: TGTGCCAGCAGCGTAGCGGCTGTCCGGGACTCCCAAGAGACCCAGTACTTC.

The rearrangement links TRBV27 to TRBJ2-3; 11 bases are shared with TRBD2. The germline V gene has CDR1 MNHEY and CDR2 SMNVEV (reference sequence). Losses at the gene ends were 6 bases for V and 4 bases for J; bases not matched to a gene: 9. The CDR3 is made up of 16 amino acids. CDR3 residues: CASRLLAGGLADTQYF. CDR3 nucleotides: TGTGCCAGCAGACTGCTAGCGGGAGGTCTCGCAGATACGCAGTATTTT.

Only one count was recorded for this clonotype. The chain combines TRBV27 with TRBJ2-3; 11 nucleotides agree with TRBD2. Losses at the gene ends were 5 bases for V and 9 bases for J; bases not matched to a gene: 19. This CDR3 has 18 residues. CDR1 is MNHEY, CDR2 SMNVEV, per germline (reference sequence). CDR3 amino acids: CASSLPPASGGPTVTQYF. The CDR3 nucleotides read TGTGCCAGCAGTCTCCCTCCGGCTAGCGGGGGGCCGACCGTGACGCAGTATTTT.

A few counts support this clonotype. The chain employs TRBV7-2 and TRBJ2-7, with 10 positions matching TRBD2. J lost 1 base, V lost 1 base, and 4 bases had no gene match. Germline CDR1 and CDR2: SGHTA and FQGNSA. The CDR3 has 16 amino acids. The CDR3 reads CASSLVGLAASYEQYF. The CDR3 DNA is TGTGCCAGCAGCTTAGTAGGACTAGCGGCTTCCTACGAGCAGTACTTC.

In this sample, this clonotype turned up a few times. This sequence joins TRBV24-1 and TRBJ2-5; TRBD2 aligns across 11 bases. TRBJ2-7 matches the DNA end more closely, so the J call is doubtful. From germline, CDR1 is KGHDR and CDR2 SFDVKD. CDR3 size: 14 residues. This CDR3 reads CATSDTSGSHEQYF. CDR3 in DNA: TGTGCCACCAGTGATACTAGCGGGAGTCACGAGCAGTACTTC.

The chain couples TRBV3-1 to TRBJ2-3; 11 nucleotides agree with TRBD2. This CDR3 comprises 18 residues. Germline V CDR1 and CDR2: LGHDT, YNNKEL (reference sequence). With V trimmed by 3 bases and J by 6 bases, 14 bases remained unmatched. The CDR3 loop reads CASSHDLLAGAPTDTQYF. The CDR3 nucleotides are TGTGCCAGCAGCCATGATCTACTAGCGGGAGCCCCCACGGATACGCAGTATTTT.

The sample holds a few counts of this clonotype. The chain recombines TRBV10-3 with TRBJ2-2; 7 nucleotides align to TRBD2. V was pared by 10 bases and J by 3 bases, with 2 bases of the junction left unmatched. Germline values: CDR1 ENHRY, CDR2 SYGVKD. The CDR3 is made up of 12 amino acids. The CDR3 sequence is CATTSDTGELFF. The CDR3 DNA reads TGTGCCACCACTAGCGACACCGGGGAGCTGTTTTTT.

As to this clonotype: A much more abundant neighbour one base away suggests this may be a read error. This chain joins TRBV4-1 and TRBJ1-2; D unclear. This CDR3 spans 13 amino acids. The V gene's germline CDR1 is MGHRA and CDR2 YSYEKL. The CDR3: CASSQAANHGYTF. The CDR3 nucleotides are TGCGCCAGCAGCCAAGCGGCTAACCATGGCTACACCTTC.

The chain couples TRBV28 to TRBJ2-1, with 11 bases matching TRBD2. Trimming at V came to 5 bases and at J to 0 bases, leaving 6 bases not matched to a gene. The CDR3 is made up of 17 amino acids. Germline assignment: CDR1 MDHEN and CDR2 SYDVKM. CDR3 region: CASSARTSGPSYNEQFF. The CDR3 nucleotides read TGTGCCAGCAGTGCTCGGACTAGCGGGCCCTCCTACAATGAGCAGTTCTTC.

The gene calls are TRBV3-1 and TRBJ2-4, with 10 bases fitting TRBD2. The germline gives CDR1 LGHDT, CDR2 YNNKEL (reference sequence). Trimming at V came to 3 bases and at J to 8 bases, leaving 4 bases not matched to a gene. The CDR3 totals 14 residues. The CDR3 bases are TGTGCCAGCAGCCACTCTAGCGGGAGTTACATTCAGTACTTC. It specifies CASSHSSGSYIQYF.

This clonotype was counted a few times. The chain couples TRBV5-1 to TRBJ2-5; TRBD2 agrees at 8 bases. V lost 0 bases, J lost 4 bases, and 5 bases stayed unmatched. The CDR3 sequence is 15 residues long. The germline V gene encodes CDR1 SGHRS and CDR2 YFSETQ. The CDR3 spells CASSLEGTRGETQYF. The CDR3 DNA follows: TGCGCCAGCAGCTTGGAGGGGACTAGAGGAGAGACCCAGTACTTC.

This clonotype was observed a single time. The chain combines TRBV20-1 with TRBJ2-1; 8 bases match TRBD2. The germline V gene encodes CDR1 DFQATT and CDR2 SNEGSKA (reference sequence). V was clipped by 2 bases and J by 6 bases; unmatched bases: 12. This CDR3 region has 16 residues. In DNA form, the CDR3 reads TGCAGTGCTAGAACCCTTACGGGGGGGTCCGGCAATGAGCAGTTCTTC. It translates to CSARTLTGGSGNEQFF.